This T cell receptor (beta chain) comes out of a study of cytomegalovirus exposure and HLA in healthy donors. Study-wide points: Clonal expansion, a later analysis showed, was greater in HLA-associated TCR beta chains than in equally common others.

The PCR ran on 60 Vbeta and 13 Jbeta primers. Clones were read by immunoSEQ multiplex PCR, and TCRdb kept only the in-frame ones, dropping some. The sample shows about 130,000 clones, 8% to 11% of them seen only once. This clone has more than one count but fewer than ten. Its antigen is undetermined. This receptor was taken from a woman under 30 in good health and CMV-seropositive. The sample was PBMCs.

The CDR3 region is CASSPDGGGNTEAFF. The CDR3 DNA sequence: TGTGCCAGCAGCCCAGATGGGGGGGGGAACACTGAAGCTTTCTTT. The chain joins TRBV13 to TRBJ1-1, with D maybe TRBD1 (5 bases). This CDR3 has 15 amino acids. Germline values: CDR1 PRHDT, CDR2 FYEKMQ (reference sequence). Deletions cut 5 bases from V and 1 base from J, with 14 bases between.